This paragraph reports one T cell receptor beta chain. This record comes from a study of siplizumab effects on memory and regulatory T cells. V gave up 8 bases and J gave up 4 bases, with 14 bases separating them. The V gene's germline CDR1 is MNHEY and CDR2 SMNVEV (reference sequence). The CDR3 is 14 amino acids. TCRdb's copy holds only in-frame clones and misses some; the assay was immunoSEQ multiplex PCR. This table holds around 100,000 clones, 85% to 95% found once. Sequenced input: non-Treg CD4+ T cells sorted from blood. V and J are TRBV27 and TRBJ2-2; D is undetermined. The TCR sequence derives from a human donor in good health. The CDR3 loop reads CASCRPGGTGELFF. The DNA for the CDR3 is TGTGCCAGCTGTCGGCCTGGCGGCACCGGGGAGCTGTTTTTT.